This paragraph covers one T cell receptor (beta chain) sequence. At the DNA level, this CDR3 is encoded by other sequences in the same sample as well. This table comes from immunoSEQ multiplex PCR, and its TCRdb copy is limited to in-frame clones, with some not included. The sample yields 2 million to 3 million clones, roughly nine tenths seen once. This record belongs to a study of shared clonotypes between healthy human individuals. CDR3 length: 15 amino acids. After removal of 5 bases from V and 4 bases from J, the junction contained 7 bases not matched to a gene. Germline-derived CDR1 and CDR2 are SGHTA and FQGNSA.

This sequence was found in a man between 18 and 29 years old in good health. The sequenced material came from naive CD4+ T cells sorted from blood. Subset: CD45RA+ positively selected. V gene TRBV7-2 combines with J gene TRBJ2-2; TRBD1 matches 7 bases. CDR3 loop: CASSRDRDGTGELFF. As DNA, the CDR3 is TGTGCCAGCAGCCGAGACAGGGACGGCACCGGGGAGCTGTTTTTT.